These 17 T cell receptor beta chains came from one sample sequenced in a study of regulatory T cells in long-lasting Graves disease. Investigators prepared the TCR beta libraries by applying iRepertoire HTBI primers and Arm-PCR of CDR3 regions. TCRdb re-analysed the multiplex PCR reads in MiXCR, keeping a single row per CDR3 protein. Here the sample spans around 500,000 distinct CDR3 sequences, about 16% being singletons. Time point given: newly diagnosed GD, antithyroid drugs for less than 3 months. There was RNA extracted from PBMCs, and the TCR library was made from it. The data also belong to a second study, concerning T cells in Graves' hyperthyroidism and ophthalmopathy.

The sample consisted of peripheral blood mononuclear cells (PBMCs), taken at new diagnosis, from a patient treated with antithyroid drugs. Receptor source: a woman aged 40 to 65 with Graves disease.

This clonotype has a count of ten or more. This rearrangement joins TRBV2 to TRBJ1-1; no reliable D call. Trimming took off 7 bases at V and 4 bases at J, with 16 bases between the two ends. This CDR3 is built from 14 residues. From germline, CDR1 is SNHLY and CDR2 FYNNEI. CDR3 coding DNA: TGTGCCAGCATACCCGCGGGTGGGTCCACTGAAGCTTTCTTT. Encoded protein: CASIPAGGSTEAFF.

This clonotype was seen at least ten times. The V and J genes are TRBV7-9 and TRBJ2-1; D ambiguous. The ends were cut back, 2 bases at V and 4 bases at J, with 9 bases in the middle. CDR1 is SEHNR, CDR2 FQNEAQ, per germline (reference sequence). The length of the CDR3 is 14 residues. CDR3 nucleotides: TGTGCCAGCAGCTTATCGGGCACTTACAATGAGCAGTTCTTC. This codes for CASSLSGTYNEQFF.

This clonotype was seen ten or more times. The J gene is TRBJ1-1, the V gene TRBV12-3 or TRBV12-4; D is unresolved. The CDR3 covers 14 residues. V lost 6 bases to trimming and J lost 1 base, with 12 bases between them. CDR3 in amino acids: CASSHEDGNTEAFF. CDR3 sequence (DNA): TGTGCCAGCAGCCACGAAGACGGGAACACTGAAGCTTTCTTT.

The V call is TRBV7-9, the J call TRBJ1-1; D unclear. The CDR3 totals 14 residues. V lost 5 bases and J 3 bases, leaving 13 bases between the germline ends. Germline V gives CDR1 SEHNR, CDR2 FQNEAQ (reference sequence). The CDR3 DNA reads TGTGCCAGCAGCCCGGAGGGTGGATACACTGAAGCTTTCTTT. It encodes CASSPEGGYTEAFF.

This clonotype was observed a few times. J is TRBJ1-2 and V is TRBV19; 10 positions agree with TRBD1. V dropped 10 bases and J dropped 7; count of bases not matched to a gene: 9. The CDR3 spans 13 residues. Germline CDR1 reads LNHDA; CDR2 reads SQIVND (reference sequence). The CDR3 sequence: CATKGQGQSGYTF. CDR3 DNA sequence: TGTGCCACAAAGGGACAGGGGCAGAGTGGCTACACCTTC.

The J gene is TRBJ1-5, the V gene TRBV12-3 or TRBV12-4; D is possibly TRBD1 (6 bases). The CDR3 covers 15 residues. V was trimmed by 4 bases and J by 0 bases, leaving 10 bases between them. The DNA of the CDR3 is TGTGCCAGCAGTTACACGGGACATAGCAATCAGCCCCAGCATTTT. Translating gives CASSYTGHSNQPQHF.

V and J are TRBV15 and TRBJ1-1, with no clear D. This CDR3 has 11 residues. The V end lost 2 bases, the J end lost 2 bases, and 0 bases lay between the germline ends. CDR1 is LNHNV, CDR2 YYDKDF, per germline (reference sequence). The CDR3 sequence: CATSRNTEAFF. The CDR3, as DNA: TGTGCCACCAGCAGAAACACTGAAGCTTTCTTT.

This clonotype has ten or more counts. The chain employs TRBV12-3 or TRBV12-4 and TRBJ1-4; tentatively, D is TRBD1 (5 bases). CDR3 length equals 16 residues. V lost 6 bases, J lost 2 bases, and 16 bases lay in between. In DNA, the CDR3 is TGTGCCAGCAGCCGAATGACAGTTTCGACTAATGAAAAACTGTTTTTT. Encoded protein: CASSRMTVSTNEKLFF.

CDR3: CASSPPGTSKLKLFF. The CDR3 nucleotides are TGTGCCAGCAGCCCCCCCGGGACTAGTAAATTAAAGCTGTTTTTT. V is TRBV7-2 and J is TRBJ2-2, with TRBD2 identical over 8 bases. This CDR3 is 15 amino acids long. V gave up 5 bases and J gave up 12 bases; unmatched junction bases: 14. Germline V gene lookup returns CDR1 SGHTA and CDR2 FQGNSA.

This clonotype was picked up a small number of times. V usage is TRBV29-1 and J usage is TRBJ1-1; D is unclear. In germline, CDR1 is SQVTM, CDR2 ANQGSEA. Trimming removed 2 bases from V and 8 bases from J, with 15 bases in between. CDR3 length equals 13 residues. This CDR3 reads CSVEFSFSGEAFF. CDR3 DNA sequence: TGCAGCGTTGAATTCTCTTTTTCCGGAGAAGCTTTCTTT.

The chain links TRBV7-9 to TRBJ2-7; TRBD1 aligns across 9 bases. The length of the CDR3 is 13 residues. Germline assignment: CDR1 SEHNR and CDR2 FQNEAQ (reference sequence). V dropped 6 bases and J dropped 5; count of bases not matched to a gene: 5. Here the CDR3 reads CASSGQGYNEQYF. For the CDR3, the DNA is TGTGCCAGCAGTGGACAGGGGTACAACGAGCAGTACTTC.

CDR3 loop: CSAPGPGGTDTQYF. As DNA, the CDR3 is TGCAGTGCCCCCGGGCCAGGGGGCACAGATACGCAGTATTTT. The chain carries TRBV20-1 and TRBJ2-3, with a weak D call TRBD1 (6 bases). Trimming left V 6 bases short and J 1 base short, with 14 bases between. CDR3 length equals 14 residues. The V gene's germline CDR1 is DFQATT and CDR2 SNEGSKA (reference sequence).

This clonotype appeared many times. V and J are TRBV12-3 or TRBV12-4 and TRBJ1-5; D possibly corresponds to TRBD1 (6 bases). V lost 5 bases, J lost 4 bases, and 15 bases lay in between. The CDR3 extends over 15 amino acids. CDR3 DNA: TGTGCCAGCAGTCCTGGACAGTTCTCGAATCAGCCCCAGCATTTT. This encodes CASSPGQFSNQPQHF.

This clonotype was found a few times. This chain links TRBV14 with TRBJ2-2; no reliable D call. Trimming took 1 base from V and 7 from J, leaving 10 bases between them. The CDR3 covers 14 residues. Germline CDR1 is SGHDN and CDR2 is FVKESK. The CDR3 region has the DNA TGTGCCAGCAGCCAAGTCTTTGGAAACGGGGAGCTGTTTTTT. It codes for CASSQVFGNGELFF.

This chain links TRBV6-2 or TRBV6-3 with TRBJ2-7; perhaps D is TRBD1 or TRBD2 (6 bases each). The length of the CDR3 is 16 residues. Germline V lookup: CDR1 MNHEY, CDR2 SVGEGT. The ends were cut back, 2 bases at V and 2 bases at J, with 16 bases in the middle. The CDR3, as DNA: TGTGCCAGCAGTTACCTTCGGGGGAAGGGGGCCTACGAGCAGTACTTC. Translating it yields CASSYLRGKGAYEQYF.

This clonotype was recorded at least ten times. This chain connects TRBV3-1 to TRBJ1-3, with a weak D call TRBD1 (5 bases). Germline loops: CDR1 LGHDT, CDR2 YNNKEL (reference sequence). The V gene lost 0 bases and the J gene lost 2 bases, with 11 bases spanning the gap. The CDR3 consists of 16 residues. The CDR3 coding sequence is TGTGCCAGCAGCCAAGATTCCGGGACCCCTGGAAACACCATATATTTT. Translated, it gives CASSQDSGTPGNTIYF.

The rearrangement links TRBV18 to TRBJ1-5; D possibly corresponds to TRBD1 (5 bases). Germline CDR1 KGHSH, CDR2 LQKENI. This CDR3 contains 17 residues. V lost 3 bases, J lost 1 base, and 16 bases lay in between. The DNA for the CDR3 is TGTGCCAGCTCACCTTCTATAGGGACTCAGAGCAATCAGCCCCAGCATTTT. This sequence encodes CASSPSIGTQSNQPQHF.